What follows is one TCR beta chain and its context. The source of the sample is a study of T cells in Graves' hyperthyroidism and ophthalmopathy. CDR1 and CDR2 from the germline V gene are ENHRY and SYGVKD. This CDR3 has 14 amino acids. Trimming shortened V by 10 bases and J by 1 base, and 14 bases separated the two germline ends. RNA transcripts served as the template for amplifying TCR beta CDR3 regions. The HTBI primer set served for first-round RT-PCR of the TCR CDR3. TCRdb used MiXCR to reprocess the multiplex PCR reads, holding one entry per CDR3 protein. The sample carries roughly 800,000 distinct CDR3 sequences, 38% recorded once.

V is TRBV10-3 and J is TRBJ1-5; D not resolved. This TCR was sampled from a man between 18 and 35 years old with Graves' hyperthyroidism. The specimen was blood. CDR3 sequence (DNA): TGTGCCAGCAGCCCACAGCGAAGCAATCAGCCCCAGCATTTT. It yields the protein CASSPQRSNQPQHF.